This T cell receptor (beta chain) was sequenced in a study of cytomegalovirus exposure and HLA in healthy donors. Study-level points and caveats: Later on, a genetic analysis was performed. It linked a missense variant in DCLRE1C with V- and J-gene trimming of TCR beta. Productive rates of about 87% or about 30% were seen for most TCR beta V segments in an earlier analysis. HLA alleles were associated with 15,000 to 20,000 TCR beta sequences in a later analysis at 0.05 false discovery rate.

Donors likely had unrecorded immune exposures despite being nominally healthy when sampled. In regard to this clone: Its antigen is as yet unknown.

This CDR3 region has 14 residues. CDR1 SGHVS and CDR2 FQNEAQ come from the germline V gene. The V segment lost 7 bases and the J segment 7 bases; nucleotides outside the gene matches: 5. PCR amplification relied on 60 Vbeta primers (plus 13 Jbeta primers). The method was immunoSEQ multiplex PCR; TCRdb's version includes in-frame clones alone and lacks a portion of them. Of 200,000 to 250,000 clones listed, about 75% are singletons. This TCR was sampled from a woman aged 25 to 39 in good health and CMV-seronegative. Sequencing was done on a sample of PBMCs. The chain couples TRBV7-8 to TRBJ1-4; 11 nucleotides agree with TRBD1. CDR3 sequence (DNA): TGTGCCAGCACCACGGACAGGGGGCCTGAAAAACTGTTTTTT. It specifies CASTTDRGPEKLFF. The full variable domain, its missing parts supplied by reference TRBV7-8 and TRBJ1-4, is GAGVSQSPRYKVAKRGQDVALRCDPISGHVSLFWYQQALGQGPEFLTYFQNEAQLDKSGLPSDRFFAERPEGSVSTLKIQRTQQEDSAVYLCASTTDRGPEKLFFGSGTQLSVL.